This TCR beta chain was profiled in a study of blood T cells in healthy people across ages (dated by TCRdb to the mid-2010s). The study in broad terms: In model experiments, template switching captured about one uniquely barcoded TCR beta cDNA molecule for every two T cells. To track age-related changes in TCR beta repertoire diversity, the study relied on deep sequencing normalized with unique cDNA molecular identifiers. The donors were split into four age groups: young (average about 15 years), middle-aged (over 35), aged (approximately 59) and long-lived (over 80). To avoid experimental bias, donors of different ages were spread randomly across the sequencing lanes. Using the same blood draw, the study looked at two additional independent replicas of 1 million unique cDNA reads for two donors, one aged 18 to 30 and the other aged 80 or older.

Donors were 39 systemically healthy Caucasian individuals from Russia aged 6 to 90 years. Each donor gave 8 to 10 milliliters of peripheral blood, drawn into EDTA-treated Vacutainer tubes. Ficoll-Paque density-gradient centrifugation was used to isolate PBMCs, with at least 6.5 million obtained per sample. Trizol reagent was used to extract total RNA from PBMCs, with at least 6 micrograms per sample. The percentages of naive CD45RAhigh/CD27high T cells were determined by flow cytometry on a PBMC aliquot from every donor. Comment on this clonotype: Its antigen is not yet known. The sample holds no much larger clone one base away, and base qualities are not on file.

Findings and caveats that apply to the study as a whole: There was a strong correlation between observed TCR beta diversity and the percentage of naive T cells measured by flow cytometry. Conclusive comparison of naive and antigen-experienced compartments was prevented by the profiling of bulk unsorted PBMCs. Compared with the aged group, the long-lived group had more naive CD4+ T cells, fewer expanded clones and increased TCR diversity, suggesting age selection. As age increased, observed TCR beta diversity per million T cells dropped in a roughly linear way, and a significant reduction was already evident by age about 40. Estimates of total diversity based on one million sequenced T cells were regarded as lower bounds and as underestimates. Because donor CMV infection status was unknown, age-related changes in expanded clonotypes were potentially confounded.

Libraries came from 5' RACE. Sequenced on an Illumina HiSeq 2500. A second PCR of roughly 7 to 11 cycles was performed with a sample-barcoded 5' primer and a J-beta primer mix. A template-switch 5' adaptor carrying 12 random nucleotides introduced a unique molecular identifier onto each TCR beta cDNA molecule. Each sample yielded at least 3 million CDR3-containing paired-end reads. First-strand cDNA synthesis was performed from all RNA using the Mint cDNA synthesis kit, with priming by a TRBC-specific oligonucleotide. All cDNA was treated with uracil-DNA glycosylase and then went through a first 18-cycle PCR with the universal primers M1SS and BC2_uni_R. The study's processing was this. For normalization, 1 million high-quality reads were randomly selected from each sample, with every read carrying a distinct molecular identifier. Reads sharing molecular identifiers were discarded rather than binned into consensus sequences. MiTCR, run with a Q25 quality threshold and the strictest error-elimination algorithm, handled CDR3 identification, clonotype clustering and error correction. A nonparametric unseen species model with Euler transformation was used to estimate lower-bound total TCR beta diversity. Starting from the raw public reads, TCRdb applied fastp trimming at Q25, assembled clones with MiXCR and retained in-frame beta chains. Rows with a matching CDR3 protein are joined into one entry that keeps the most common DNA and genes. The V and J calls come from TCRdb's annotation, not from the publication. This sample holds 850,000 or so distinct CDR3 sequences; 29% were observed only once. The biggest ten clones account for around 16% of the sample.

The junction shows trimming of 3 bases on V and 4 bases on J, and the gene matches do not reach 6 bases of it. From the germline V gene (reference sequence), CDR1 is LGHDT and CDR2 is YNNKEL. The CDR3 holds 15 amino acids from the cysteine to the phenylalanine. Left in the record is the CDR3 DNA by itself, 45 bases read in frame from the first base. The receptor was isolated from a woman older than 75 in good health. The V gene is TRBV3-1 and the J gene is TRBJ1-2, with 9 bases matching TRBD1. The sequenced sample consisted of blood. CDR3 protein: CASSHPGTGCYGYTF. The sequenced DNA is TGTGCCAGCAGCCACCCCGGGACAGGGTGCTATGGCTACACCTTC.